This TCR beta chain was sequenced for a study of vaccination and CD4 T cells after COVID-19 (dated by TCRdb to 2021 to 2024). Context from the whole study: Every convalescent patient had a positive nasal swab PCR test for SARS-CoV-2, with mild disease in roughly ten patients and severe disease in one. In the convalescent cohort there were six males and four females, among whom were two Hispanic individuals, seven Caucasians, two Asians and one multiracial person. Participants got two doses of the Pfizer-BioNTech BNT162b2 vaccine (n=8) or two doses of the Moderna mRNA-1273 vaccine (n=2). Post-COVID blood samples were collected from convalescent patients a median of about 92 days after diagnosis, with a range of about 30 to 170 days. Post-vaccine blood samples were taken a median of roughly 75 days after the second vaccine dose, with a range of 14 to 241 days. Three convalescent patients gave samples both early after vaccination (day 14) and late after vaccination (days 161 to 241). Culture stimuli were overlapping spike peptide pools from SARS-CoV-2 and from the common cold coronaviruses HCoV-NL63, HCoV-OC43 and HCoV-229E. As controls, cultures received a CEFX viral epitope pool (the positive control), an HIV-1 Nef peptide pool (the negative control), or no peptide at all. In approximately eleven COVID-19 convalescent patients and a few infection-naive healthy vaccine recipients, the spike-specific CD4+ TCR repertoire before mRNA vaccination was compared with the repertoire after mRNA vaccination.

The germline V gene (reference sequence) supplies CDR1 LNHDA and CDR2 SQIVND. V is cut by 6 bases and J by 2 bases, and the space between the germline ends is 19 bases. The CDR3 holds 16 amino acids from the cysteine to the phenylalanine. Only CDR3 DNA is held: 48 bases, read in frame from base 1. A single count supports this clonotype. No cognate antigen has been identified for it. No quality values exist for individual bases; no much larger clone is one base distant. A lone read offers only weak evidence. Study-wide conclusions, independent of this receptor: Although the median number of SARS-CoV-2-reactive clonotypes went up from roughly 20 after infection to 30 to 45 after vaccination, the increase was not significant. Relatively few convalescent patients were included in the study, and early timepoints after natural infection were not analyzed. Of the vaccine-specific clones found in convalescent patients, nearly all (304 of 307) were mono-reactive for SARS-CoV-2 spike instead of being cross-reactive with common cold coronaviruses. Among convalescent patients, a median about 86% of the SARS-CoV-2-reactive clones seen after vaccination appeared only after vaccination, which suggests priming specific to the vaccine.

The library was built by means of PCR. TCR sequencing of DNA from cultured CD4+ T cells used the Oncomine TCR Beta short-read assay at the Johns Hopkins FTIC core. The QIAamp micro DNA kit was used to extract genomic DNA from the cultured CD4+ T cells. Oncomine TCR Beta libraries from cultured CD4+ T cells were pooled using unique dual indexes and sequenced on an Illumina iSeq 100. The authors' analysis ran thus. Non-productive sequences were filtered out, and CDR3s that did not start with C, did not end with F or W, or were shorter than 7 amino acids were discarded. Antigen-specific clonotypes were identified using the MANAFEST web application through comparison of peptide-stimulated wells with reference and other culture wells. Positive clones required FDR below 0.05, an odds ratio above 5, and productive frequency above 0.1% in at least two of three replicate wells. A clonotype counted as cross-reactive if it showed significant expansion both in the SARS-CoV-2 spike wells and in at least one common cold coronavirus spike condition. Using R version 3.6.1, CDR3 homology was evaluated through Levenshtein distances (stringdist) along with unrooted phylogenetic trees (ape). TCRdb's own reprocessing of the public reads used fastp at Q25 and MiXCR and kept productive beta chains. Each entry merges the rows of one CDR3 protein and shows their most common DNA and genes. The V and J calls were determined by TCRdb, not by the authors. A total of approximately 18,000 distinct CDR3 sequences appear in this sample, around 50% of them only once. About a fifth of the sample goes to the ten largest clones.

In the paper's terms, the time point label means: late sampling 161 to 241 days after vaccination in three convalescent patients. Explained via the paper, the treatment or condition label denotes: roughly nine-day PBMC culture with coronavirus spike peptide pools or control peptides (ViraFEST assay). The ViraFEST assay was used in the study, in which antigen-specific T cells were expanded with peptide pools and expanded clonotypes were subsequently identified by TCR sequencing. The positive SARS-CoV-2 PCR tests of the convalescent patients were dated from March to December 2020, before the Alpha, Beta and Delta variants emerged in the United States. Each well held some 2 million PBMCs cultured with roughly 10 ug/ml peptide pools in IMDM containing around 5% human AB serum and 9.5 to 10 IU/ml IL-2. On days 3 and 7, half of the culture medium was replaced with fresh IL-2-containing medium. CD4+ T cells were isolated after around 9 days of culture through negative selection using the EasySep CD4+ T cell isolation kit. Ficoll-Paque Plus gradient centrifugation was used to isolate PBMCs from whole blood, and the isolated PBMCs were then either used fresh or cryopreserved at -140C. Culture conditions were generally each tested in triplicate wells.

The sample was CD4+ T cells from blood, cultured in vitro, taken about 7 months after SARS-CoV-2 vaccination. This receptor was taken from a human donor who had recovered from COVID-19. The rearranged chain carries TRBV19 and TRBJ1-1, with no reliable assignment of the D segment. At the DNA level, the sequence is TGTGCCAGTAGCATTCTGGACCCTGACAAAAACACTGAAGCTTTCTTT. Translation gives CASSILDPDKNTEAFF.